This T cell receptor beta chain came from a study of T-cell reconstitution after alpha-beta-depleted transplantation in children. Germline V gene sequence: CDR1 ENHRY, CDR2 SYGVKD. This CDR3 region has 14 residues. The V end was cut by 2 bases, the J end by 0 bases, with 7 bases between. A TCRbeta library incorporating unique molecular identifiers was prepared. TCRdb processed the PCR reads anew with MiXCR; each CDR3 protein has one entry. This sample yields 200,000 to 250,000 distinct CDR3 sequences, of which about 9.2% are seen a single time; over 5.5% belongs to the top ten. Only a few counts were recorded for this clonotype.

The sequence was obtained from a human donor who donated a stem cell graft to a child with acute lymphoblastic leukemia. Sequenced here: PBMCs from the stem cell graft donor, sampled from the stem cell graft. The chain has TRBV10-3 and TRBJ1-1; D unresolved. The CDR3 reads CAISEPGVNTEAFF. The CDR3 nucleotides are TGTGCCATCAGTGAGCCGGGAGTGAACACTGAAGCTTTCTTT.